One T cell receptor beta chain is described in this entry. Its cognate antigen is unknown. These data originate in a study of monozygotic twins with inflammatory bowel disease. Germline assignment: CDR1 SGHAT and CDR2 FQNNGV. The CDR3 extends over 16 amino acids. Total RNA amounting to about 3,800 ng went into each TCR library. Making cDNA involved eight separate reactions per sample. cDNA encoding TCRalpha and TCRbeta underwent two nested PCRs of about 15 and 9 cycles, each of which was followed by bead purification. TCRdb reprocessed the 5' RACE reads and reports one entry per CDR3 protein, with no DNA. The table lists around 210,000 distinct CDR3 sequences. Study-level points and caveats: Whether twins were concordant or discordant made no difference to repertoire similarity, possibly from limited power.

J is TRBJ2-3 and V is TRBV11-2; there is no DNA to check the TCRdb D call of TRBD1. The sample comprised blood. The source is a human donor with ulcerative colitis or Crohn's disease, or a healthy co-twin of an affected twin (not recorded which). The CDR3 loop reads CASSLSVRGPTDTQYF. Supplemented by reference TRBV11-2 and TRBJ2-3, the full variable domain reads EAGVAQSPRYKIIEKRQSVAFWCNPISGHATLYWYQQILGQGPKLLIQFQNNGVVDDSQLPKDRFSAERLKGVDSTLKIQPAKLEDSAVYLCASSLSVRGPTDTQYFGPGTRLTVL.